These T cell receptor beta chains were read from a single sample in a study of post-analysis software for immune sequencing data. Each CDR3 protein is one row after TCRdb ran MiXCR on the PCR reads. The table lists a few hundred thousand distinct CDR3 sequences, 30% to 45% of them singletons. The sample comprised blood. The origin of the receptors is a girl aged 5 to 17 with multiple sclerosis. Both conserved end residues are part of each CDR3. D genes are given only for firm matches. Not all rows give a size; the values are once, few, many and, for expanded clones, a class.

NA	TRBV5-4	few	TRBJ1-2	CASSLAGIYGYTF	TGTGCCAGCAGCTTGGCAGGGATATATGGCTACACCTTC
NA	TRBV7-9	NA	TRBJ1-2	CASSPRQNNYGYTF	TGTGCCAGCAGCCCCCGGCAGAATAACTATGGCTACACCTTC
NA	TRBV5-1	NA	TRBJ1-4	CASSPMVGDSSSTMKRLFF	TGCGCCAGCAGCCCAATGGTGGGGGATTCTTCATCCACTATGAAAAGGCTGTTTTTT
NA	TRBV12-3/TRBV12-4	NA	TRBJ1-2	CASSLNGLNHGYTF	TGTGCCAGCAGTTTAAACGGGTTGAACCATGGCTACACCTTC
TRBD2	TRBV5-1	many	TRBJ2-1	CASSLRTSGGREQFF	TGCGCCAGCAGCTTGCGGACTAGCGGGGGGCGTGAGCAGTTCTTC
NA	TRBV24-1	NA	TRBJ2-3	CATSDYTDTQYF	TGTGCCACCAGTGATTACACAGATACGCAGTATTTT
NA	TRBV3-1	NA	TRBJ2-5	CASSQAWGAQETQYF	TGTGCCAGCAGCCAAGCGTGGGGGGCGCAAGAGACCCAGTACTTC
TRBD1	TRBV4-2	NA	TRBJ2-4	CASSQVATGGNIQYF	TGTGCCAGCAGCCAAGTGGCGACAGGGGGAAACATTCAGTACTTC
NA	TRBV9	few	TRBJ2-1	CASSVTGEFYNEQFF	TGTGCCAGCAGCGTTACCGGGGAGTTCTACAATGAGCAGTTCTTC
TRBD2	TRBV2	NA	TRBJ2-1	CASSEETSGYNEQFF	TGTGCCAGCAGTGAAGAGACTAGCGGATACAATGAGCAGTTCTTC
TRBD1	TRBV24-1	NA	TRBJ1-2	CATSDRDSTGHTF	TGTGCCACCAGTGACCGGGACAGCACTGGCCACACCTTC
TRBD2	TRBV13	few	TRBJ2-1	CASSMTSGGAGSNEQFF	TGTGCCAGCAGCATGACTAGCGGGGGGGCCGGCAGCAATGAGCAGTTCTTC
TRBD2	TRBV11-2	few	TRBJ2-1	CASTFLTGTSGNNEQFF	TGTGCCAGCACCTTCCTAACCGGGACTAGCGGAAACAATGAGCAGTTCTTC
NA	TRBV12-3/TRBV12-4	few	TRBJ2-5	CASSSGWGETQYF	TGCGCCAGCAGCTCCGGGTGGGGGGAGACCCAGTACTTC
TRBD1	TRBV5-1	NA	TRBJ1-1	CASRGDRGARYTEAFF	TGCGCCAGCAGGGGTGACAGGGGCGCACGGTACACTGAAGCTTTCTTT
TRBD1	TRBV20-1	NA	TRBJ2-7	CSASSFQGQTYEQYF	TGCAGTGCTAGCAGTTTTCAGGGACAGACTTACGAGCAGTACTTC
NA	TRBV6-5	NA	TRBJ1-1	CASSYETLGSAFF	TGTGCCAGCAGTTATGAGACGTTGGGATCGGCTTTCTTT
NA	TRBV18	NA	TRBJ1-4	CASSRLDTNEKLFF	TGTGCCAGCTCCCGACTGGATACTAATGAAAAACTGTTTTTT
TRBD1	TRBV5-6	NA	TRBJ2-7	CASSWGTGAYEQYF	TGTGCCAGCAGCTGGGGGACAGGAGCCTACGAGCAGTACTTC
TRBD1	TRBV4-2	few	TRBJ1-5	CASSLQGQGESNQPQHF	TGTGCCAGCAGCCTTCAGGGTCAGGGGGAAAGCAATCAGCCCCAGCATTTT
NA	TRBV7-3	few	TRBJ2-3	CTSSSRGGSTDTQYF	TGTACCAGCAGCTCTCGCGGGGGCTCCACAGATACGCAGTATTTT
TRBD1	TRBV12-3/TRBV12-4	NA	TRBJ2-7	CASSATGLAYEQYF	TGTGCCAGCAGTGCGACAGGGTTGGCCTACGAGCAGTACTTC
NA	TRBV4-1	NA	TRBJ1-2	CASSQVGREHYGYTF	TGCGCCAGCAGCCAAGTGGGCAGAGAGCACTATGGGTACACCTTC
NA	TRBV5-1	few	TRBJ1-5	CASSSLYQPQHF	TGCGCCAGCAGCTCCCTATATCAGCCCCAGCATTTT
TRBD1	TRBV7-9	NA	TRBJ2-7	CASSLLGTGAYEQYF	TGTGCCAGCAGCTTATTAGGGACAGGCGCCTACGAGCAGTACTTC
NA	TRBV5-6	NA	TRBJ1-4	CASSLGEEKLFF	TGTGCCAGCAGCTTGGGTGAGGAAAAACTGTTTTTT
NA	TRBV11-2	NA	TRBJ2-1	CASSLDGGGGRQFF	TGTGCCAGCAGCTTAGACGGTGGGGGCGGGAGGCAGTTCTTC
TRBD1	TRBV7-3	many	TRBJ2-5	CASSLGDRAIQETQYF	TGTGCCAGCAGCTTAGGGGACAGGGCTATCCAAGAGACCCAGTACTTC
TRBD1	TRBV5-1	NA	TRBJ1-2	CASSPAGDTGGIWYGYTF	TGCGCCAGCAGCCCTGCCGGGGACACAGGGGGCATCTGGTATGGCTACACCTTC
NA	TRBV6-2/TRBV6-3	NA	TRBJ1-6	CASSYSPANSPLHF	TGTGCCAGCAGTTACTCGCCGGCGAATTCACCCCTCCACTTT
NA	TRBV6-2/TRBV6-3	NA	TRBJ2-1	CASSYPDWRQFF	TGTGCCAGCAGTTACCCGGATTGGAGGCAGTTCTTC
TRBD2	TRBV12-3/TRBV12-4	NA	TRBJ2-1	CASSGGGRGAYNEQFF	TGTGCCAGCAGTGGCGGTGGGCGGGGGGCTTACAATGAGCAGTTCTTC
NA	TRBV12-3/TRBV12-4	NA	TRBJ2-7	CASSPYSYEQYF	TGTGCCAGCAGTCCCTACTCCTACGAGCAGTACTTC
TRBD2	TRBV7-9	NA	TRBJ2-5	CASSLDRLAGGRRLETQYF	TGTGCCAGCAGCTTAGATCGGCTAGCGGGGGGCCGTCGTTTGGAGACCCAGTACTTC
NA	TRBV12-3/TRBV12-4	few	TRBJ2-5	CASSFGDGTAIQETQYF	NA
NA	TRBV7-2	NA	TRBJ1-1	CASNPGPSAPEAFF	TGTGCCAGCAACCCGGGCCCGAGTGCCCCTGAAGCTTTCTTT
TRBD2	TRBV5-1	NA	TRBJ2-3	CASSLPSLAGDTQYF	TGCGCCAGCAGCTTGCCCTCACTAGCGGGGGATACGCAGTATTTT
TRBD2	TRBV6-5	NA	TRBJ2-4	CASSPRGRGEEQYF	TGTGCCAGCAGTCCCCGGGGGAGGGGCGAAGAGCAGTACTTC
NA	TRBV12-3/TRBV12-4	few	TRBJ2-5	CASSLVQGSQETQYF	TGTGCCAGCAGTTTAGTGCAGGGTTCCCAAGAGACCCAGTACTTC
NA	TRBV12-3/TRBV12-4	NA	TRBJ1-4	CASSLKGLNEKLFF	TGTGCCAGCAGTTTAAAAGGTCTAAATGAAAAACTGTTTTTT